Below are 7 T cell receptor beta chains sequenced from a single sample in a study of cytomegalovirus exposure and HLA in healthy donors. In the PCR, 60 Vbeta and 13 Jbeta primers were used. Profiling relied on immunoSEQ multiplex PCR, and the TCRdb table lists in-frame clones only, not all of them. Among approximately 170,000 clones listed, approximately 81% were seen once. The material sequenced was PBMCs. The receptors here all came from a woman in her forties or fifties in good health and CMV-seronegative.

The chain links TRBV19 to TRBJ2-7, with D perhaps TRBD1 (5 bases). CDR1 and CDR2 (germline): LNHDA, SQIVND (reference sequence). The V gene lost 2 bases and the J gene lost 2 bases, with 10 bases spanning the gap. CDR3 length: 14 residues. The CDR3 region is CASSIQQGTYEQYF. The CDR3 DNA follows: TGTGCCAGTAGTATACAGCAGGGAACCTACGAGCAGTACTTC.

The V call is TRBV11-2, the J call TRBJ2-7; D is ambiguous. Germline CDR1 and CDR2: SGHAT and FQNNGV. V was clipped by 0 bases and J by 1 base, with 10 bases between them. The CDR3 runs 15 residues. CDR3 protein: CASSLDRSDSYEQYF. For the CDR3, the DNA is TGTGCCAGCAGCTTAGATCGAAGCGATTCCTACGAGCAGTACTTC.

This clone occurred a few times. This rearrangement joins TRBV11-2 to TRBJ1-4, with unresolved D. The germline gives CDR1 SGHAT, CDR2 FQNNGV. V lost 1 base to trimming and J lost 8 bases, with 14 bases between them. The CDR3 totals 15 residues. This CDR3 reads CASSLAFLTTEKLFF. In DNA form, the CDR3 reads TGTGCCAGCAGCTTAGCCTTTCTCACAACCGAAAAACTGTTTTTT. The whole variable domain, remainder taken from reference TRBV11-2 and TRBJ1-4, is EAGVAQSPRYKIIEKRQSVAFWCNPISGHATLYWYQQILGQGPKLLIQFQNNGVVDDSQLPKDRFSAERLKGVDSTLKIQPAKLEDSAVYLCASSLAFLTTEKLFFGSGTQLSVL.

The J gene is TRBJ2-5, the V gene TRBV20-1; D ambiguous. V lost 3 bases, J lost 5 bases, and 4 bases lay in between. The CDR3 loop spans 10 amino acids. The germline V gene has CDR1 DFQATT and CDR2 SNEGSKA (reference sequence). The CDR3 DNA reads as TGCAGTGCTAGGGAGGAGACCCAGTACTTC. It encodes CSAREETQYF.

The J gene is TRBJ2-3, the V gene TRBV7-2; 9 bases line up with TRBD2. In germline, CDR1 is SGHTA, CDR2 FQGNSA. The CDR3 is 13 residues long. V trimming: 2 bases; J trimming: 9 bases; junction bases outside the gene matches: 3. The CDR3 is CASSLKAGGTQYF. In DNA, the CDR3 is TGTGCCAGCAGCTTAAAGGCGGGGGGGACGCAGTATTTT. Supplemented by reference TRBV7-2 and TRBJ2-3, the full variable domain reads GAGVSQSPSNKVTEKGKDVELRCDPISGHTALYWYRQSLGQGLEFLIYFQGNSAPDKSGLPSDRFSAERTGGSVSTLTIQRTQQEDSAVYLCASSLKAGGTQYFGPGTRLTVL.

The gene calls are TRBV19 and TRBJ2-1; 11 bases align to TRBD2. CDR1 and CDR2 (germline): LNHDA, SQIVND (reference sequence). The CDR3 spans 15 residues. After removal of 3 bases from V and 8 bases from J, the junction contained 6 bases not matched to a gene. The CDR3 coding sequence is TGTGCCAGTAGTATTAGCGGGGGGGCAGTGGATGAGCAGTTCTTC. This sequence encodes CASSISGGAVDEQFF.

This chain connects TRBV28 to TRBJ1-2; a weak D match, TRBD1 (6 bases). In germline, CDR1 is MDHEN, CDR2 SYDVKM. The CDR3 is 14 residues long. With 6 bases removed from V and 8 bases from J, the gap between germline ends came to 19 bases. The CDR3 spells CASSPYRDGTGYTF. The CDR3 region has the DNA TGTGCCAGCAGCCCATACAGGGACGGTACGGGCTACACCTTC.